This record covers a single T cell receptor (beta chain). No antigen is known for it. Nothing much larger sits one base from this clone, and base qualities are not available. This entry is derived from a study of shared clonotypes between healthy human individuals (TCRdb year 2020). In the study overall: The cohort comprised two women and three men aged 18 to 49 years. For each donor, CD4 naive and CD4 memory were each run on three plates, CD8 naive on two plates, and CD8 memory on one plate. To estimate repertoire size and how much clonotypes are shared between individuals, the study performed deep sequencing of blood TCR repertoires from a few healthy adults. To increase sequencing depth and limit assay-specific biases, different laboratories used diverse techniques to prepare libraries and sequence TCR repertoires. Between about 0.94 and 10 billion PBMCs per donor were obtained by leukapheresis.

The paper's findings and limits, for the study overall: Higher generation probabilities were observed for clonotypes shared by all four sorted-subset donors than for non-shared clonotypes. The genetic and exposure-history diversity represented was limited by the small number of donors. Across several donors, around 5% of naive CD4, around 3.5% of naive CD8, approximately 2.5% of memory CD4, and approximately 0.4% of memory CD8 clonotypes were shared. Based on pairwise subsampling, the degree of clonotype sharing among donors was expected to be affected by sequencing depth. Naive subsets generally had larger estimated clonotype richness than memory subsets did. Sampling was limited to blood, and TCR repertoires in tissue likely differ from TCR repertoires in blood. Rarefaction of sorted-subset datasets indicated incomplete sequencing despite the large sequencing depth.

TCR CDR3 regions were amplified from genomic DNA by multiplex PCR using the deep immunoSEQ assay. Extracted genomic DNA from each cell subset was spread evenly across all wells of several immunoSEQ 96-well plates, with each plate serving as a replicate. Each replicate PCR for sorted subsets received roughly 200 ng genomic DNA, equal to some 32,000 T cell genomes. Purified libraries were quantified with a Qubit 3.0 fluorometer, sized on a Bioanalyzer 2100, and re-quantified with the KAPA Library Quantification kit. Every immunoSEQ 96-well plate was sequenced on a dedicated single-read 150-cycle Illumina NextSeq 550 flow cell. Per the original workflow: Because the immunoSEQ output included only junctional sequences and no quality scores, the filtering could not be the same as the filtering used for full-length reads. To assign V/J genes and CDR3, sequences were annotated using PyIR, a Python wrapper for IgBLAST v1.9, with IMGT germline references. Reads were filtered out if the reads had weak V/J assignments (E-value above 1e-6), no CDR3, stop codons, out-of-frame junctions, or ambiguous translated residues. V3J clonotypes were defined as sequences sharing an identical inferred V gene, J gene, and CDR3 amino acid sequence. The percentage overlap between two repertoires was calculated by dividing the number of shared unique clonotypes by the size of the smaller repertoire. Richness of each repertoire was evaluated using RTK rarefaction, the Chao1 estimator, and Recon v2.1 estimates of unobserved clonotypes. For all TCRbeta clonotypes obtained by the gDNA method from four donors, generation probabilities were computed with OLGA. TCRdb provides this immuneACCESS table in a form limited to in-frame rearrangements. Some clones are lacking; in checked studies, under half of them reflect an unresolved V gene, and why the rest are absent is not known. The V and J calls and clone size are taken from that table; D and trimming were inferred from the DNA. The sample table shows 1,500,000 or so clones, and approximately 98.5% are seen once. About 0.34% of the sample is taken by the ten largest.

Taken from cysteine to phenylalanine, the CDR3 has 14 residues. Left in the record is the CDR3 DNA by itself, 42 bases read in frame from the first base. As encoded in the germline V gene (reference sequence), CDR1 is SEHNR while CDR2 is FQNEAQ. V is trimmed back by 11 bases and J by 8 bases, and the junction contains 14 bases that no gene match accounts for. The donors were healthy, HIV-negative adults with no recently reported acute infections or vaccinations. Only Caucasian adults living in Nashville, Tennessee, USA were represented among the donors. CD4+ T cells were enriched through magnetic negative selection, after which naive cells were positively selected on CD45RA and the remaining negative fraction served as the memory subset. Blood was obtained by leukapheresis, after which PBMCs were separated by Ficoll-Histopaque density gradient centrifugation and cryopreserved in liquid nitrogen vapor phase. Purity and quantity of every magnetically sorted T cell population were checked by analytical flow cytometry. Each sorted fraction had its genomic DNA isolated and then quantified by UV absorbance on a Nanodrop 2000c.

This receptor was obtained from a young man in good health. Recombination connected TRBV7-9 to TRBJ2-2, and TRBD1 matches 7 of the central bases. Sample: naive CD4+ T cells sorted from blood. This specimen's cell subset or site label, per the study, means: CD45RA+ positively selected. The CDR3 loop reads CAHSGRGTQGELFF. In nucleotide form, the sequence is TGTGCCCACAGCGGCAGGGGGACCCAGGGGGAGCTGTTTTTT. Supplemented by the reference TRBV7-9 and TRBJ2-2 proteins around the CDR3, the complete variable domain is DTGVSQNPRHKITKRGQNVTFRCDPISEHNRLYWYRQTLGQGPEFLTYFQNEAQLEKSRLLSDRFSAERPKGSFSTLEIQRTEQGDSAMYLCAHSGRGTQGELFFGEGSRLTVL.